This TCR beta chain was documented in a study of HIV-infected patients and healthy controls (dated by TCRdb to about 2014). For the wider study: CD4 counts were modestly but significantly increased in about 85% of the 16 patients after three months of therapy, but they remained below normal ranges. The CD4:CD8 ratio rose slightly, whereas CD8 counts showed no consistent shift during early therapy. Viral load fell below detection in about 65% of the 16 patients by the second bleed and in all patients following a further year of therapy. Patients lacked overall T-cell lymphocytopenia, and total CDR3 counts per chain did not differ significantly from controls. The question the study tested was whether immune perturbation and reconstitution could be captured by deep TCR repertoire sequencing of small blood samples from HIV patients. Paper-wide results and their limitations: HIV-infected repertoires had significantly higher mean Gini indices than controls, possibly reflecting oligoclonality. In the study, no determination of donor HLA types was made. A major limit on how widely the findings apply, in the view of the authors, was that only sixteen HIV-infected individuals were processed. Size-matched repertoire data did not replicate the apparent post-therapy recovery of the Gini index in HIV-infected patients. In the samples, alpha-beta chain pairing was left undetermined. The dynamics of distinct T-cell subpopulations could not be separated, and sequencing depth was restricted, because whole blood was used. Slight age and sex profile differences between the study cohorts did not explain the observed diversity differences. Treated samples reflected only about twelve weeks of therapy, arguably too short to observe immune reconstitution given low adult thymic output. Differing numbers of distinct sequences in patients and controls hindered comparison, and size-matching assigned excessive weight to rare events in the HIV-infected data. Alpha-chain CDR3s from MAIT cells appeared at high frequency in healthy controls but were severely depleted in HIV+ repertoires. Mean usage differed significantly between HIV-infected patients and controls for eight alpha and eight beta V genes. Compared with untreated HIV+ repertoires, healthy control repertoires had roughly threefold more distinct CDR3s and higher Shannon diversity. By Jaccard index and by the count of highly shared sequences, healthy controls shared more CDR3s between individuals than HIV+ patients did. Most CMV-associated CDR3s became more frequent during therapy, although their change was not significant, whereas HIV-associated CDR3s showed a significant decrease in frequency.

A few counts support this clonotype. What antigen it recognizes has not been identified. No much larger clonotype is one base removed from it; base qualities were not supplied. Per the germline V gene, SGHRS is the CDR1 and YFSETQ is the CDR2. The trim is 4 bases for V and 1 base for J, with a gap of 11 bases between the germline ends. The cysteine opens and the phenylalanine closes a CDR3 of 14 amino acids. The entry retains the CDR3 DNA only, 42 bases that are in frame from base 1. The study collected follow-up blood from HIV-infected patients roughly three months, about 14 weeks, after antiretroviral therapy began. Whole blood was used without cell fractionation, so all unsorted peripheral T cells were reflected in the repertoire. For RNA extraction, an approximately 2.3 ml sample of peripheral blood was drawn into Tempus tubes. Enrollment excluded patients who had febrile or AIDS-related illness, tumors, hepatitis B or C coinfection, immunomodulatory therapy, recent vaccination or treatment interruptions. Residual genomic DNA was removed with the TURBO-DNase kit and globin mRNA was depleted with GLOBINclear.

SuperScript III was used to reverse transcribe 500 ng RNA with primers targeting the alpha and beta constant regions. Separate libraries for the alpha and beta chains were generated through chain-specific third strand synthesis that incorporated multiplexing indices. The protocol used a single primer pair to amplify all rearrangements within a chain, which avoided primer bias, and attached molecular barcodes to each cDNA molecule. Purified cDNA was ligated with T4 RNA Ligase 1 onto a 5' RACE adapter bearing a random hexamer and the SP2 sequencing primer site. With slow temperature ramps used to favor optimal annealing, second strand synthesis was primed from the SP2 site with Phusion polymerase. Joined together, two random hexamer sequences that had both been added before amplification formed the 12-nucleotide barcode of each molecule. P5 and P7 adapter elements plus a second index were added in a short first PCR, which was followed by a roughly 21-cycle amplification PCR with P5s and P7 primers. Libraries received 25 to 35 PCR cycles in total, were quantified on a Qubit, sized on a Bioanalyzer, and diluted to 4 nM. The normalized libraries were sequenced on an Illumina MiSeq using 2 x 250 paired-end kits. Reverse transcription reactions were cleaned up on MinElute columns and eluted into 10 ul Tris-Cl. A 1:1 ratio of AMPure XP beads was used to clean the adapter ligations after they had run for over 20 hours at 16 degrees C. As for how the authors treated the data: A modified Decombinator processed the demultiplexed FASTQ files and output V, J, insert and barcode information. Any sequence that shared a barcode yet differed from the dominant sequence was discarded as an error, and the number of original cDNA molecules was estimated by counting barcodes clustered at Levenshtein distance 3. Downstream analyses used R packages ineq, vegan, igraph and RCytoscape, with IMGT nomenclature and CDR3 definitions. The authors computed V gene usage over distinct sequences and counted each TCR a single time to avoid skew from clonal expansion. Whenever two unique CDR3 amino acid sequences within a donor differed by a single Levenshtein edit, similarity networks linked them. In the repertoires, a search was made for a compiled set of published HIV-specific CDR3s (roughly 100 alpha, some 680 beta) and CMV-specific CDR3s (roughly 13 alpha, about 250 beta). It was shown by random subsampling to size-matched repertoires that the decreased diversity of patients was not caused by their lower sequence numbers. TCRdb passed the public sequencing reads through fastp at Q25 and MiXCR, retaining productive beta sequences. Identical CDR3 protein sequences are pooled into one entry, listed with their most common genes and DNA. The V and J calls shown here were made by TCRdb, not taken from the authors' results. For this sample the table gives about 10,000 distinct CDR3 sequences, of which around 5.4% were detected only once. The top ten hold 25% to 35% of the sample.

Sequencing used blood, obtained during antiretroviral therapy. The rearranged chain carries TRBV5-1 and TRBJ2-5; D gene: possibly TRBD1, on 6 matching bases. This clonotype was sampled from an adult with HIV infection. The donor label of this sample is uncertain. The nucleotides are TGCGCCAGCAGCCTGTGGGGGCCCCAAGAGACCCAGTACTTC. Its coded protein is CASSLWGPQETQYF.